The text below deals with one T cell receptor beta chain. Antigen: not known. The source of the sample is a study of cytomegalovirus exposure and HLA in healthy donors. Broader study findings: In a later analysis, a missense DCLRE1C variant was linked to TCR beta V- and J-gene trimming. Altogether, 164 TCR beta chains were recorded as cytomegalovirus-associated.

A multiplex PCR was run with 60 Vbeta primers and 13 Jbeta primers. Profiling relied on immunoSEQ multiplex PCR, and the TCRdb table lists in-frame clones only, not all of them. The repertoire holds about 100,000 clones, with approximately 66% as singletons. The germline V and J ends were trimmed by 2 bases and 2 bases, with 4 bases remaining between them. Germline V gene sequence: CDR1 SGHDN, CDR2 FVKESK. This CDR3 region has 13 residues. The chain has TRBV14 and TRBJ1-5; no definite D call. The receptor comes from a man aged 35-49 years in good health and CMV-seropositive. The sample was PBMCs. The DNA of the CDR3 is TGTGCCAGCAGCCAACAGGGCAATCAGCCCCAGCATTTT. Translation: CASSQQGNQPQHF.